This T cell receptor (beta chain) was identified during a study of CD8 T cell repertoires and HIV-1 epitope variants. The assay was immunoSEQ multiplex PCR, and TCRdb's table has in-frame clones only and misses some. There are under 100,000 clones in the sample; roughly four fifths occur only once, and roughly 24% lies in the top ten. CDR1 and CDR2 from the germline V gene are KGHSH and LQKENI. The CDR3 covers 16 residues. V shed 3 bases and J shed 3 bases, with 18 bases lying between them. This chain joins TRBV18 and TRBJ2-7, with D possibly being TRBD2 (5 bases). The sample consisted of uncultured baseline CD8+ T cells from peripheral blood mononuclear cells (PBMCs). The TCR comes from a male donor with HIV. CDR3 DNA sequence: TGTGCCAGCTCACCGAGGGTGGGAGCGGTCGACTACGAGCAGTACTTC. This gives the protein CASSPRVGAVDYEQYF.